The entry below describes one T cell receptor beta chain. As yet, its antigen is unknown. This record comes from a study of vaccination effects on CD4 cells after COVID-19. Study observations and caveats: Among infection- and vaccine-induced clones, marked clonal contraction occurred late after vaccination. Only a single clone (1 of 255 vaccine-induced clones in healthy vaccinees) cross-reacted with common cold coronaviruses.

Before sequencing took place, the ViraFEST assay used viral peptide pools to expand antigen-specific CD4+ T cells. Culturing for around 10 days preceded CD4+ T cell isolation. Vaccine administered to participants consisted of two doses of either BNT162b2 or mRNA-1273. None of these healthy vaccinees had been infected with SARS-CoV-2 before vaccination. Cells had half their medium changed to IL-2 medium on days 3 and 7. Method: immunoSEQ multiplex PCR; TCRdb's copy keeps in-frame clones and lacks some. The repertoire has 20,000 or so clones, roughly 76% of them found once; the top ten carry 9% to 9.5%. The V gene end was trimmed by 4 bases and the J gene end by 3 bases; junction bases not matched to a gene: 6. The germline CDR1 and CDR2 sequences are KGHDR and SFDVKD. This CDR3 has 16 residues.

This chain joins TRBV24-1 and TRBJ2-1; 9 bases are shared with TRBD2. The clonotype was recovered from a human donor who received a COVID-19 vaccine. This specimen was CD4+ T cells from PBMCs cultured with HCoV-229E spike peptides, taken after COVID-19 vaccination. The CDR3 bases are TGTGCCACCAGTGACCCACGAGCGGGGGGCTACAATGAGCAGTTCTTC. Encoded protein: CATSDPRAGGYNEQFF.